The 12 T cell receptor beta chains presented below share a single source sample, sequenced in a study of beta chain features in type 1 diabetes. Antigens of these TCRs are unknown. Findings and caveats of the study: For Type 1 diabetes patients, all four CD4+ subsets carried TCRB CDR3s that were moderately but significantly shorter.

Reverse transcribing all isolated RNA meant expressed TCRB transcripts were sequenced. Using immunoSEQ multiplex PCR, the repertoire was profiled, and TCRdb retains in-frame clones only, with some absent. This table holds some 350,000 clones, 9.6% found once. Sequencing used central memory CD4+ T cells from blood. The source is a man younger than 40 with type 1 diabetes.

In this sample, this clone turned up a few times. The chain recombines TRBV19 with TRBJ2-7; 8 bases line up with TRBD2. Trimming cost V 0 bases and J 0 bases; bases outside gene matches: 4. CDR3 size: 16 residues. Germline V gene lookup returns CDR1 LNHDA and CDR2 SQIVND (reference sequence). The CDR3 DNA reads TGTGCCAGTAGTATAGATGGTAGCGGGAACTCCTACGAGCAGTACTTC. Translated: CASSIDGSGNSYEQYF.

The chain links TRBV28 to TRBJ2-3; TRBD2 matches 8 bases. With 3 bases clipped from V and 5 bases from J, the junction kept 10 bases outside the gene matches. Per germline, CDR1 MDHEN and CDR2 SYDVKM. The CDR3 is made up of 16 amino acids. The CDR3 spells CASSFPRAGDRDTQYF. The CDR3 region has the DNA TGTGCCAGCAGTTTCCCAAGAGCGGGAGATAGAGATACGCAGTATTTT.

The rearrangement links TRBV7-9 to TRBJ2-7, with a possible D match to TRBD1 (6 bases). Germline CDR1 is SEHNR and CDR2 is FQNEAQ (reference sequence). CDR3 size: 13 residues. Trimming removed 6 bases at V and 1 base at J, with 10 bases between. The CDR3 bases are TGTGCCAGCAGGAGGGACACTTCCTACGAGCAGTACTTC. It translates to CASRRDTSYEQYF.

This clone appeared a few times. This chain's CDR3 is CASRQETDTQYF. In DNA, the CDR3 is TGTGCCAGCAGGCAGGAGACAGATACGCAGTATTTT. The chain combines TRBV2 with TRBJ2-3, with D unclear. This CDR3 has 12 amino acids. Looked up from germline, CDR1 is SNHLY and CDR2 is FYNNEI. V lost 6 bases, J lost 3 bases, and 7 bases lay in between.

The sample holds many counts of this clone. The chain uses TRBV7-3 and TRBJ2-5; D gene uncertain. The ends were cut back, 6 bases at V and 4 bases at J, with 12 bases in the middle. Germline V gene lookup returns CDR1 SGHTA and CDR2 FQGTGA. The CDR3 is 13 amino acids. This CDR3 is CASSLAKGETQYF. The CDR3 coding sequence is TGTGCCAGCAGTTTAGCCAAGGGAGAGACCCAGTACTTC.

The chain recombines TRBV19 with TRBJ1-5; unclear D gene. This CDR3 contains 13 residues. Trimming cost V 5 bases and J 3 bases, with 8 bases left between them. The germline V gene has CDR1 LNHDA and CDR2 SQIVND (reference sequence). The CDR3 nucleotides are TGTGCCAGTAGTTGGCAGACCAATCAGCCCCAGCATTTT. Translation gives CASSWQTNQPQHF.

J is TRBJ2-3 and V is TRBV4-3, with 9 bases matching TRBD2. The J segment lost 4 bases and the V segment lost 2 bases, leaving 10 bases of the junction unmatched. The V gene's germline CDR1 is LGHNA and CDR2 YSLEER. The CDR3 is made up of 17 amino acids. DNA for the CDR3: TGCGCCAGCAGCCAATCCTCAGGGCTAGCGGGACCAGATACGCAGTATTTT. This gives the protein CASSQSSGLAGPDTQYF.

This clone was counted at least ten times. The chain couples TRBV18 to TRBJ2-2, with D maybe TRBD2 (6 bases). The V and J ends lost 6 bases and 0 bases respectively, with 8 bases between them. The CDR3 runs to 14 residues. Per germline, CDR1 KGHSH and CDR2 LQKENI. CDR3 DNA: TGTGCCAGCTCGACGGGAGCGAACACCGGGGAGCTGTTTTTT. Translated, it gives CASSTGANTGELFF.

The chain has TRBV6-5 and TRBJ2-3; D may be TRBD1 (6 bases). Germline V gene lookup returns CDR1 MNHEY and CDR2 SVGAGI. The CDR3 totals 15 residues. With 5 bases removed from V and 0 bases from J, the gap between germline ends came to 12 bases. For the CDR3, the DNA is TGTGCCAGCAGTCCAGACAGGCCTAGCACAGATACGCAGTATTTT. Protein product: CASSPDRPSTDTQYF.

In its sample, this clone was seen a few times. CDR3 coding DNA: TGTGCCAGCAGCTTAGCGACAGGAAGCTCCTACGAGCAGTACTTC. Translating gives CASSLATGSSYEQYF. The gene calls are TRBV7-9 and TRBJ2-7; tentative D call: TRBD1 (6 bases). Germline-derived CDR1 and CDR2 are SEHNR and FQNEAQ (reference sequence). The CDR3 runs to 15 residues. V lost 0 bases and J 0 bases, leaving 9 bases between the germline ends. Supplemented by reference TRBV7-9 and TRBJ2-7, the full variable domain reads DTGVSQNPRHKITKRGQNVTFRCDPISEHNRLYWYRQTLGQGPEFLTYFQNEAQLEKSRLLSDRFSAERPKGSFSTLEIQRTEQGDSAMYLCASSLATGSSYEQYFGPGTRLTVT.

The chain carries TRBV7-2 and TRBJ2-7; 7 bases agree with TRBD2. V lost 5 bases to trimming and J lost 0 bases; unmatched junction nucleotides: 4. Germline assignment: CDR1 SGHTA and CDR2 FQGNSA. This CDR3 contains 14 residues. This CDR3 is CASSASGFSYEQYF. In DNA form, the CDR3 reads TGTGCCAGCAGCGCTAGCGGATTCTCCTACGAGCAGTACTTC.

There are many counts of this clone. The J gene is TRBJ1-3, the V gene TRBV6-1, with D unresolved. V was pared by 5 bases and J by 1 base, with 9 bases between. Looked up from germline, CDR1 is MNHNS and CDR2 is SASEGT. This CDR3 region has 14 residues. The CDR3 nucleotides read TGTGCCAGCAGTATTCCGGGATCTGGAAACACCATATATTTT. It codes for CASSIPGSGNTIYF.